These 11 T cell receptor beta chains were all obtained from the same sample, sequenced in a study of T cells in localized non-small cell lung cancer (dated by TCRdb to 2018 to 2021). The library was produced with the immunoSEQ multiplex PCR assay. TCRdb mirrors the immuneACCESS table, restricted to in-frame sequences. Some clones are absent from its copies; in checked studies, under half trace to an unresolved V gene, and the reason for the others is unknown. Here the sample has 55,000 to 75,000 clones; 80% to 90% occur a single time. Roughly 22% of the sample belongs to the ten largest clones. Sequenced here: peripheral blood, sampled before any cancer treatment. These TCRs come from a male donor at least 60 years old with stage III squamous cell lung carcinoma.

J is TRBJ2-7 and V is TRBV10-3, with D uncertain. Germline CDR1 and CDR2: ENHRY and SYGVKD. Trimming pared 1 base from V and 2 bases from J, leaving 6 bases between. The CDR3 runs 13 residues. The CDR3 coding sequence is TGTGCCATCAGTGAGTACCAAACCTACGAGCAGTACGTC. Amino acid sequence: CAISEYQTYEQYV.

The rearrangement links TRBV7-9 to TRBJ1-2; D gene ambiguous. There are 16 residues in the CDR3. Per the germline V gene, CDR1 is SEHNR and CDR2 is FQNEAQ (reference sequence). The V end was cut by 3 bases, the J end by 4 bases, with 18 bases between. The CDR3 nucleotides are TGTGCCAGCAGCTTTGGGGATCCAAGGTTGAGCTATGGCTACACCTTC. Its protein product is CASSFGDPRLSYGYTF.

The chain recombines TRBV18 with TRBJ1-3; D is perhaps TRBD1 (5 bases). The CDR3 covers 17 residues. Germline V gene lookup returns CDR1 KGHSH and CDR2 LQKENI. The V gene lost 5 bases and the J gene lost 4 bases, with 21 bases spanning the gap. The CDR3 sequence is CASSETGTGDFGNTIYF. CDR3 bases: TGTGCCAGCTCAGAAACCGGGACGGGGGATTTCGGAAACACCATATATTTT.

The CDR3 DNA reads as TGCGCCAGCAGCTTTCAAGCGGGGGGACAAGAGACCCAGTACTTC. This sequence encodes CASSFQAGGQETQYF. The V and J genes are TRBV5-1 and TRBJ2-5; 9 nucleotides match TRBD2. CDR3 length: 15 residues. With V trimmed by 2 bases and J by 2 bases, 4 bases remained unmatched. Germline-derived CDR1 and CDR2 are SGHRS and YFSETQ.

The chain employs TRBV6-6 and TRBJ1-1; 9 nucleotides match TRBD1. This CDR3 is built from 14 residues. With V trimmed by 6 bases and J by 5 bases, 7 bases remained unmatched. CDR1 is MNHNY and CDR2 is SVGAGI in the germline V gene (reference sequence). CDR3 residues: CASSSPGQGTEAFF. CDR3 coding DNA: TGTGCCAGCAGCTCCCCGGGACAGGGAACTGAAGCTTTCTTT.

V usage is TRBV4-3 and J usage is TRBJ2-1, with D perhaps TRBD1 (5 bases). Germline values: CDR1 LGHNA, CDR2 YSLEER. Trimming took off 4 bases at V and 4 bases at J, with 14 bases between the two ends. The CDR3 consists of 15 residues. The CDR3 here is CASSLETVGYNEQFF. In DNA, the CDR3 is TGCGCCAGCAGCCTCGAGACAGTCGGGTACAATGAGCAGTTCTTC.

The chain couples TRBV5-1 to TRBJ1-5; 12 bases are a match to TRBD1. V was pared by 4 bases and J by 0 bases, with 2 bases of the junction left unmatched. CDR3 length equals 16 residues. Germline CDR1 and CDR2: SGHRS and YFSETQ. CDR3 DNA sequence: TGCGCCAGCAGCCAGGGACAGGGGGCTAGCAATCAGCCCCAGCATTTT. Amino acids: CASSQGQGASNQPQHF.

The gene calls are TRBV19 and TRBJ1-1, with 7 bases lining up with TRBD1. The CDR3 spans 14 residues. The J segment lost 0 bases and the V segment lost 6 bases, leaving 4 bases of the junction unmatched. CDR1 is LNHDA, CDR2 SQIVND, per germline (reference sequence). The CDR3 region has the DNA TGTGCCAGTAGAAGACAGGGTATGAACACTGAAGCTTTCTTT. This codes for CASRRQGMNTEAFF.

The gene calls are TRBV14 and TRBJ1-1; D is ambiguous. The germline V and J ends were trimmed by 4 bases and 8 bases, with 14 bases remaining between them. The CDR3 totals 13 residues. The germline V gene encodes CDR1 SGHDN and CDR2 FVKESK. CDR3 sequence reads: CASSLSLRKEAFF. Written as DNA, the CDR3 is TGTGCCAGCAGCCTGAGTCTCAGAAAGGAAGCTTTCTTT.

The chain is built from TRBV6-6 and TRBJ1-5, with D possibly matching TRBD1 (6 bases). The CDR3 runs 13 residues. Trimming stripped 5 bases from V and 6 bases from J, with 11 bases between. Germline CDR1 MNHNY, CDR2 SVGAGI (reference sequence). In DNA form, the CDR3 reads TGTGCCAGCAGTCCCGGACAGCTTCAGCCCCAGCATTTT. Protein product: CASSPGQLQPQHF.

This clone was recorded once. This sequence joins TRBV10-3 and TRBJ2-5; tentatively, D is TRBD2 (6 bases). Trimming stripped 2 bases from V and 2 bases from J, with 12 bases between. CDR1 and CDR2 (germline): ENHRY, SYGVKD. The CDR3 runs to 15 residues. CDR3 sequence (DNA): TGTGCCATCAGTGAGCAGGGACTGCGACAAGAGACCCAGTACTTC. Amino acids: CAISEQGLRQETQYF.